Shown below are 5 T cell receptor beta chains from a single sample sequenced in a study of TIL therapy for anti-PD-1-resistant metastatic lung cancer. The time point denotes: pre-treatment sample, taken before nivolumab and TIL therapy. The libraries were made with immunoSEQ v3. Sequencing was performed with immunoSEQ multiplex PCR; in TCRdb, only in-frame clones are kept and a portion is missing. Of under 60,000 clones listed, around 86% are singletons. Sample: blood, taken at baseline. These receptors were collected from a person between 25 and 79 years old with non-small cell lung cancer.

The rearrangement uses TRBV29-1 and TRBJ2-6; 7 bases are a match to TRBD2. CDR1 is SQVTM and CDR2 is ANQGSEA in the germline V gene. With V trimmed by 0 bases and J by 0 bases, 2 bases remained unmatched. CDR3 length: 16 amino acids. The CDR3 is CSVEDRGDSGANVLTF. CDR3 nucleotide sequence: TGCAGCGTTGAAGATCGGGGGGACTCTGGGGCCAACGTCCTGACTTTC. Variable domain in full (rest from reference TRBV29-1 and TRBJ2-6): SAVISQKPSRDICQRGTSLTIQCQVDSQVTMMFWYRQQPGQSLTLIATANQGSEATYESGFVIDKFPISRPNLTFSTLTVSNMSPEDSSIYLCSVEDRGDSGANVLTFGAGSRLTVL.

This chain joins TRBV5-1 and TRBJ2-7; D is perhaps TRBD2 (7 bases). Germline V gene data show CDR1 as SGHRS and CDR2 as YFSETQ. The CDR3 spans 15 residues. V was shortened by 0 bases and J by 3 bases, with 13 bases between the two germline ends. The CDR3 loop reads CASSLEGGIHYEQYF. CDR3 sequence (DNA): TGCGCCAGCAGCTTGGAGGGGGGGATCCACTACGAGCAGTACTTC. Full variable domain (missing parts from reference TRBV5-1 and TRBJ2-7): KAGVTQTPRYLIKTRGQQVTLSCSPISGHRSVSWYQQTPGQGLQFLFEYFSETQRNKGNFPGRFSGRQFSNSRSEMNVSTLELGDSALYLCASSLEGGIHYEQYFGPGTRLTVT.

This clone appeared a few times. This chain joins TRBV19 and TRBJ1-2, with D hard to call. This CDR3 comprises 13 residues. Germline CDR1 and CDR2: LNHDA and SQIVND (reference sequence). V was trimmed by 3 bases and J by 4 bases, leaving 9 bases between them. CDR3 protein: CASSISLIYGYTF. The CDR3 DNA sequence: TGTGCCAGTAGTATCTCGCTAATCTATGGCTACACCTTC.

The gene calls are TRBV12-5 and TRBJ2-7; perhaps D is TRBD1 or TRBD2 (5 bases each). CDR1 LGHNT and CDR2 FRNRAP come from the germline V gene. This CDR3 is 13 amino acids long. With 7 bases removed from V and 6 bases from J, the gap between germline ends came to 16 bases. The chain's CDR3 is CASARVWGTEQYF. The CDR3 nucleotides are TGTGCTAGTGCCAGGGTATGGGGGACCGAGCAGTACTTC.

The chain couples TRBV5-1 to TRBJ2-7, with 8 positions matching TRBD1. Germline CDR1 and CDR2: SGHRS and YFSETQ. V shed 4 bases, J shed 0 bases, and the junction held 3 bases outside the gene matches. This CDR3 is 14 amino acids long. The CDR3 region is CASSPRGLSYEQYF. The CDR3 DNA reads TGCGCCAGCAGCCCCAGGGGGCTCTCCTACGAGCAGTACTTC.